This T cell receptor beta chain was obtained from a study of beta chain features in type 1 diabetes. All of the isolated RNA was reverse transcribed, so expressed TCRB transcripts were sequenced. TCRdb's table, derived via immunoSEQ multiplex PCR, lists solely in-frame clones and lacks some. The data hold roughly 230,000 clones, with 9.6% observed a single time. This clone has a handful of counts. Its antigen is not identified. Study-level results: Researchers cautioned that cDNA sequencing could over-represent cells with high TCR expression. TCRB CDR3 length was moderately but significantly reduced in all four CD4+ subsets of Type 1 diabetes patients. When VDJ junctions were examined, type 1 diabetes patients showed fewer insertions and more deletions.

The specimen was naive CD4+ T cells from blood. This sequence originates from a woman under 30 in good health.

DNA of the CDR3: TGTGCCAGCAGCTTAATGCGATCAGGATTTGGCTACACCTTC. Translation gives CASSLMRSGFGYTF. The chain links TRBV7-9 to TRBJ1-2, with D hard to call. Germline CDR1 reads SEHNR; CDR2 reads FQNEAQ (reference sequence). Trimming removed 2 bases at V and 7 bases at J, with 14 bases between. This CDR3 contains 14 residues. Full variable domain (outside the CDR3, taken from reference TRBV7-9 and TRBJ1-2): DTGVSQNPRHKITKRGQNVTFRCDPISEHNRLYWYRQTLGQGPEFLTYFQNEAQLEKSRLLSDRFSAERPKGSFSTLEIQRTEQGDSAMYLCASSLMRSGFGYTFGSGTRLTVV.